This T cell receptor (beta chain) was identified during a study of cytomegalovirus exposure and HLA in healthy donors. Study results and limitations: Sequencing likely generated an artifact that appeared as a cluster of highly shared sequence variants. Later, TCR association rates were found to vary by HLA locus, highest for DRB1 and lowest for HLA-C.

PCR employed 60 Vbeta and 13 Jbeta primers. TCRdb's table, derived via immunoSEQ multiplex PCR, lists solely in-frame clones and lacks some. There are 95,000 or so clones in the sample; about four fifths occur only once, and around 4.2% lies in the top ten. On this clone: The antigen remains undetermined.

Between the trimmed V and J ends, which lost 4 bases and 0 bases, there was a span of 6 bases. This CDR3 spans 13 amino acids. Germline V CDR1 and CDR2: SGHTS, YDEGEE. Material: PBMCs. This sequence joins TRBV5-8 and TRBJ2-3; unclear D gene. The receptor was isolated from a woman in her sixties or seventies in good health and CMV-seropositive. CDR3 DNA sequence: TGTGCCAGCAGCGTACTTAGCACAGATACGCAGTATTTT. This sequence encodes CASSVLSTDTQYF.